A single sample gave rise to the 17 T cell receptor beta chains below, sequenced in a study of cytomegalovirus exposure and HLA in healthy donors. PCR involved 60 Vbeta and 13 Jbeta primers. Assay: immunoSEQ multiplex PCR; the TCRdb copy retains only in-frame clones and omits some. The profile shows about 70,000 clones, approximately 68% of them singletons. Material: PBMCs. The origin of the receptors is a woman in her twenties or thirties in good health and CMV-seronegative.

The chain joins TRBV4-1 to TRBJ1-1, with D possibly being TRBD1 (5 bases). Germline-derived CDR1 and CDR2 are MGHRA and YSYEKL. The V end lost 4 bases, the J end lost 3 bases, and 12 bases lay between the germline ends. The CDR3 loop spans 14 amino acids. CDR3 sequence reads: CASSPHLTDTEAFF. CDR3 bases: TGCGCCAGCAGCCCCCACCTGACAGACACTGAAGCTTTCTTT.

The chain employs TRBV29-1 and TRBJ1-5; 9 positions match TRBD1. CDR1 is SQVTM, CDR2 ANQGSEA, per germline. V gave up 5 bases and J gave up 6 bases; unmatched junction bases: 5. The CDR3 sequence is 13 residues long. CDR3 region: CSVRQGGSQPQHF. CDR3 nucleotides: TGCAGCGTTCGACAGGGGGGCAGTCAGCCCCAGCATTTT.

V and J are TRBV2 and TRBJ2-5; tentative D call: TRBD2 (6 bases). Trimming pared 7 bases from V and 5 bases from J, leaving 20 bases between. CDR1 is SNHLY, CDR2 FYNNEI, per germline. The length of the CDR3 is 15 residues. Written as DNA, the CDR3 is TGTGCCAGCAACCAAGAGGTGCGACGGGGGGAGACCCAGTACTTC. This codes for CASNQEVRRGETQYF.

The chain uses TRBV18 and TRBJ1-1, with a tentative D call TRBD1 (5 bases). The CDR3 has 13 amino acids. The germline gives CDR1 KGHSH, CDR2 LQKENI. Between the trimmed V and J ends, which lost 6 bases and 1 base, there was a span of 9 bases. The CDR3 DNA is TGTGCCAGCTCGTCCGACAGGAACACTGAAGCTTTCTTT. It specifies CASSSDRNTEAFF.

V is TRBV15 and J is TRBJ1-1; D may be TRBD1 (5 bases). With 0 bases removed from V and 1 base from J, the gap between germline ends came to 15 bases. The CDR3 has 17 residues. Germline loops: CDR1 LNHNV, CDR2 YYDKDF (reference sequence). As DNA, the CDR3 is TGTGCCACCAGCAGAGATCGGTTTGGGGCCCGGAACACTGAAGCTTTCTTT. It encodes CATSRDRFGARNTEAFF.

This clone has a single count. The chain carries TRBV9 and TRBJ1-2, with 10 bases fitting TRBD1. V lost 7 bases, J lost 1 base, and 10 bases stayed unmatched. Germline loops: CDR1 SGDLS, CDR2 YYNGEE. CDR3 length: 16 residues. CDR3 DNA: TGTGCCAGCCGAGCGGTCGGGACAGGGGATAACTATGGCTACACCTTC. Translation gives CASRAVGTGDNYGYTF.

This clone was seen just once. The V gene is TRBV4-3, the J gene TRBJ2-1; 7 bases align to TRBD2. Germline V gives CDR1 LGHNA, CDR2 YSLEER. V lost 4 bases, J lost 2 bases, and 5 bases stayed unmatched. The CDR3 contains 15 residues. The DNA of the CDR3 is TGCGCCAGCAGCCTGGGCGGGGGAACCTACAATGAGCAGTTCTTC. Translating gives CASSLGGGTYNEQFF.

This clone was seen a single time. This sequence joins TRBV28 and TRBJ1-2, with 10 bases aligning to TRBD1. Germline loops: CDR1 MDHEN, CDR2 SYDVKM. The CDR3 is 15 residues long. J gave up 5 bases and V 5 bases, and 8 bases lay outside the gene matches. CDR3 residues: CASSIGGQGTYGYTF. The CDR3 region has the DNA TGTGCCAGCAGTATAGGGGGACAGGGGACTTATGGCTACACCTTC.

As to this clone: Germline is not matched at one junction end, which may reflect a read error. The chain combines TRBV20-1 with TRBJ1-1; a possible D gene is TRBD1 (5 bases). The germline CDR1 and CDR2 sequences are DFQATT and SNEGSKA (reference sequence). The CDR3 runs to 8 residues. CDR3 sequence (DNA): TGCAGTGGGGGGGGGAATGTCTTT. This codes for CSGGGNVF.

The CDR3 DNA reads TGCGCCAGCAGCCAAGATCAGGGGGCCTATACTAATGAGCAGTTCTTC. Protein product: CASSQDQGAYTNEQFF. The chain couples TRBV4-3 to TRBJ2-1; 8 positions match TRBD1. This CDR3 region has 16 residues. V lost 0 bases, J lost 7 bases, and 8 bases stayed unmatched. Germline CDR1 is LGHNA and CDR2 is YSLEER.

In this sample, this clone turned up a few times. The rearrangement links TRBV14 to TRBJ1-1, with 9 bases aligning to TRBD1. CDR1 is SGHDN and CDR2 is FVKESK in the germline V gene. This CDR3 has 16 amino acids. V lost 5 bases and J lost 4; bases outside the gene matches: 11. The CDR3 bases are TGTGCCAGCAGCTCCCCGGGACAGGGCACCTCCACTGAAGCTTTCTTT. This gives the protein CASSSPGQGTSTEAFF.

The chain is built from TRBV6-1 and TRBJ1-1; unclear D gene. Germline CDR1 MNHNS, CDR2 SASEGT. The CDR3 runs 10 residues. Trimming took off 6 bases at V and 9 bases at J, with 8 bases between the two ends. The CDR3 protein is CASSGGKAFF. As DNA, the CDR3 is TGTGCCAGCAGCGGAGGTAAAGCTTTCTTT.

This clone has just one count. The chain has TRBV5-3 and TRBJ2-1, with TRBD1 as a possible D gene (6 bases). TRBV5-3 is reported as an ORF; its role is uncertain. The CDR3 has 15 amino acids. Trimming cost V 6 bases and J 4 bases, with 17 bases left between them. CDR3 nucleotides: TGTGCCAGAATGGTCCGGGGACAAGAATACAATGAGCAGTTCTTC. This translates into CARMVRGQEYNEQFF.

This clone was observed a single time. CDR3 nucleotide sequence: TGTGCCAGCAGGAGACTAGCGGGGCCTGGGGAGCAGTACTTC. This encodes CASRRLAGPGEQYF. The chain uses TRBV27 and TRBJ2-7; TRBD2 agrees at 11 bases. The CDR3 runs to 14 residues. Germline CDR1 is MNHEY and CDR2 is SMNVEV (reference sequence). V gave up 6 bases and J gave up 7 bases; unmatched junction bases: 8.

The rearrangement joins TRBV29-1 to TRBJ1-1, with a weak D call TRBD1 (5 bases). Trimming left V 6 bases short and J 5 bases short, with 19 bases between. The germline V gene has CDR1 SQVTM and CDR2 ANQGSEA. The CDR3 is 14 residues long. The CDR3 protein is CSVRVGQGETEAFF. The CDR3, as DNA: TGCAGCGTCCGAGTAGGGCAGGGTGAGACTGAAGCTTTCTTT.

This clone came up a few times. The V and J genes are TRBV2 and TRBJ1-1; the D is unclear. From germline, CDR1 is SNHLY and CDR2 FYNNEI. This CDR3 has 10 amino acids. V was trimmed by 6 bases and J by 10 bases, leaving 9 bases between them. The CDR3 sequence is CASRGSGAFF. CDR3 nucleotides: TGTGCCAGCAGAGGGAGTGGAGCTTTCTTT.

The genes are TRBV27 and TRBJ1-1; D gene uncertain. This CDR3 is built from 11 residues. V lost 6 bases and J lost 10, with 12 bases in between. Germline lookup yields CDR1 MNHEY and CDR2 SMNVEV (reference sequence). The CDR3 spells CASSHGLAAFF. DNA for the CDR3: TGTGCCAGCAGCCACGGACTGGCAGCTTTCTTT.